One and the same sample provided the 12 T cell receptor beta chains below, sequenced in a study of cytomegalovirus exposure and HLA in healthy donors. 13 Jbeta primers and 60 Vbeta primers were used for the PCR. Method: immunoSEQ multiplex PCR; TCRdb's copy keeps in-frame clones and lacks some. The sample has nearly 200,000 clones, 82% seen once. Sequenced input: PBMCs. The receptors here all came from a boy aged 2 to 10 in good health and CMV-seronegative.

The genes are TRBV5-4 and TRBJ1-1; 12 bases align to TRBD1. The CDR3 loop spans 15 amino acids. The junction had 8 bases not matched to a gene; V was cut back by 7 bases and J by 4 bases. Germline CDR1 SGHNT, CDR2 YYREEE (reference sequence). CDR3 loop: CASGPGQGAATEAFF. CDR3 bases: TGTGCCAGCGGTCCGGGACAGGGGGCCGCCACTGAAGCTTTCTTT. Full variable domain (rest looked up from reference TRBV5-4 and TRBJ1-1): ETGVTQSPTHLIKTRGQQVTLRCSSQSGHNTVSWYQQALGQGPQFIFQYYREEENGRGNFPPRFSGLQFPNYSSELNVNALELDDSALYLCASGPGQGAATEAFFGQGTRLTVV.

The chain employs TRBV4-1 and TRBJ2-1; 10 nucleotides agree with TRBD2. This CDR3 spans 17 amino acids. Trimming at V came to 5 bases and at J to 4 bases, leaving 11 bases not matched to a gene. The germline V gene encodes CDR1 MGHRA and CDR2 YSYEKL. The CDR3 here is CASSVRASGGIYNEQFF. In nucleotides, the CDR3 is TGCGCCAGCAGCGTGAGGGCTAGCGGGGGAATATACAATGAGCAGTTCTTC.

The chain combines TRBV6-5 with TRBJ2-2; possible D gene TRBD2, 6 bases. The CDR3 length is 15 residues. V lost 6 bases, J lost 4 bases, and 15 bases lay in between. Germline CDR1 MNHEY, CDR2 SVGAGI. The CDR3 DNA is TGTGCCAGCAGGGCCCTGGCGGGGTCCACCGGGGAGCTGTTTTTT. Translating it yields CASRALAGSTGELFF.

This clone was picked up one time. The chain is built from TRBV27 and TRBJ2-5, with TRBD1 identical over 7 bases. V lost 6 bases and J lost 3; bases outside the gene matches: 7. Per the germline V gene, CDR1 is MNHEY and CDR2 is SMNVEV (reference sequence). The CDR3 has 14 amino acids. In DNA form, the CDR3 reads TGTGCCAGCAGGGCAGCCGGGACAGAAGAGACCCAGTACTTC. Translated: CASRAAGTEETQYF.

Comment on this clone: The junction shows a germline mismatch at one end, possibly a read error. The CDR3 DNA reads TGTGCTAGCAGCTTGGTCATGGCGGATGAGCAGTTCTTC. It specifies CASSLVMADEQFF. The chain uses TRBV7-7 and TRBJ2-1; D is unresolved. The germline CDR1 and CDR2 sequences are SSHAT and FNYEAQ (reference sequence). The CDR3 contains 13 residues. Filled out from reference TRBV7-7 and TRBJ2-1, the complete variable domain reads GAGVSQSPRYKVTKRGQDVTLRCDPISSHATLYWYQQALGQGPEFLTYFNYEAQPDKSGLPSDRFSAERPEGSISTLTIQRTEQRDSAMYRCASSLVMADEQFFGPGTRLTVL.

The V gene is TRBV4-3, the J gene TRBJ2-7; 7 bases map to TRBD1. CDR1 and CDR2 (germline): LGHNA, YSLEER. V gave up 4 bases and J gave up 1 base; unmatched junction bases: 7. This CDR3 has 15 residues. CDR3 in DNA: TGCGCCAGCAGCCCGTCCCGGGACAGATCCTACGAGCAGTACTTC. Translation: CASSPSRDRSYEQYF.

This clone appeared a few times. This sequence joins TRBV27 and TRBJ1-1; possible D gene TRBD1, 6 bases. Germline loops: CDR1 MNHEY, CDR2 SMNVEV (reference sequence). The CDR3 runs to 13 residues. Trimming pared 3 bases from V and 8 bases from J, leaving 13 bases between. CDR3 bases: TGTGCCAGCAGTTTCAGTAGGACAGCCGAAGCTTTCTTT. It yields the protein CASSFSRTAEAFF.

The chain combines TRBV15 with TRBJ2-5; maybe TRBD2 (5 bases). Trimming stripped 0 bases from V and 5 bases from J, with 13 bases between. The length of the CDR3 is 15 residues. CDR1 is LNHNV, CDR2 YYDKDF, per germline (reference sequence). CDR3 coding DNA: TGTGCCACCAGCAGAGATCGTGTGGCGGGCGAGACCCAGTACTTC. Protein product: CATSRDRVAGETQYF.

The chain is built from TRBV7-2 and TRBJ2-1; TRBD2 matches at 12 bases. The CDR3 spans 15 residues. The ends lost 3 bases at V and 4 bases at J; junction bases unmatched: 1. The V gene's germline CDR1 is SGHTA and CDR2 FQGNSA. The CDR3 coding sequence is TGTGCCAGCAGCTTGGGACTAGCGGGTTACAATGAGCAGTTCTTC. Protein sequence: CASSLGLAGYNEQFF.

The chain uses TRBV19 and TRBJ1-6; D is undetermined. V lost 4 bases and J 0 bases, leaving 7 bases between the germline ends. The CDR3 spans 15 residues. CDR1 and CDR2 from the germline V gene are LNHDA and SQIVND (reference sequence). DNA for the CDR3: TGTGCCAGTAGTAGCCCGAGCTCCTATAATTCACCCCTCCACTTT. Translated: CASSSPSSYNSPLHF.

The rearrangement links TRBV7-2 to TRBJ2-1, with 7 bases identical to TRBD2. Per germline, CDR1 SGHTA and CDR2 FQGNSA. The CDR3 is 15 amino acids. The J segment lost 9 bases and the V segment lost 1 base, leaving 9 bases of the junction unmatched. CDR3 protein: CASSLDRGVGSEQFF. CDR3 in DNA: TGTGCCAGCAGCTTAGATCGGGGGGTCGGGAGTGAGCAGTTCTTC.

The rearrangement links TRBV19 to TRBJ2-1, with 7 nucleotides matching TRBD1. Germline V lookup: CDR1 LNHDA, CDR2 SQIVND (reference sequence). The ends lost 6 bases at V and 5 bases at J; junction bases unmatched: 7. The CDR3 runs to 14 residues. CDR3 region: CASSTGTENNEQFF. DNA of the CDR3: TGTGCCAGTAGCACCGGGACAGAAAACAATGAGCAGTTCTTC.